Listed below are T cell receptor beta chains from one sample, sequenced in a study of blood T cell repertoires in COVID-19. Sequencing used immunoSEQ multiplex PCR; TCRdb keeps in-frame clones, though not all of them. The profile covers about 400,000 clones, with under 90% appearing a single time and about 1.7% taken by the ten largest. The sequencing sample was made of PBMCs or T cells enriched from blood (not recorded which). Source of these receptors: a young woman who had recovered from COVID-19. Both conserved end residues are part of each CDR3. Each record gives: J gene, clone size, D gene, V gene, CDR3 protein, CDR3 DNA. A D gene is named only where the DNA matches it firmly. For some rows the clone size is stated as once, few or many, or as a class when expanded; others skip it.

TRBJ1-1 | once | TRBD1 | TRBV6-5 | CASTGTGEKAFF | TGTGCCAGCACCGGGACAGGGGAGAAGGCTTTCTTT
TRBJ1-5 | once | TRBD1 | TRBV15 | CATSPQGAGQPQHF | TGTGCCACCAGCCCTCAGGGGGCTGGCCAGCCCCAGCATTTT
TRBJ2-2 | . | TRBD2 | TRBV19 | CASSIVLAGGTGELFF | TGTGCCAGTAGTATTGTGTTGGCGGGGGGAACCGGGGAGCTGTTTTTT
TRBJ2-7 | few | TRBD1 | TRBV2 | CASSSWTGQNEQYF | TGTGCCAGCAGTTCTTGGACAGGGCAGAACGAGCAGTACTTC
TRBJ1-2 | . | . | TRBV13 | CASSLRDYGYTF | TGTGCCAGCAGCTTACGGGACTATGGCTACACCTTC
TRBJ2-2 | once | . | TRBV29-1 | CSGMKGVNTGELFF | TGCAGCGGCATGAAGGGGGTTAACACCGGGGAGCTGTTTTTT
TRBJ1-2 | once | . | TRBV7-2 | CASSLGGPGYTF | TGTGCCAGCAGCTTAGGGGGGCCTGGCTACACCTTC
TRBJ2-5 | . | . | TRBV21-1 | CASSKVMRSGAPQETQYF | TGTGCCAGCAGCAAAGTTATGAGGAGCGGGGCGCCTCAAGAGACCCAGTACTTC
TRBJ1-1 | . | . | TRBV3-1/TRBV3-2 | CASSQVRGTEAFF | TGTGCCAGCAGCCAAGTTCGCGGTACTGAAGCTTTCTTT
TRBJ1-3 | . | . | TRBV12-5 | CASGLMTGPSGNTIYF | TGTGCTAGTGGTTTGATGACAGGACCCTCTGGAAACACCATATATTTT
TRBJ2-1 | once | . | TRBV7-3 | CASSFGDNEQFF | TGTGCCAGCAGCTTCGGGGACAATGAGCAGTTCTTC
TRBJ1-1 | once | . | TRBV7-8 | CASSLYLRGGNTEAFF | TGTGCCAGCAGCCTCTACCTTAGGGGAGGGAACACTGAAGCTTTCTTT
TRBJ2-1 | once | . | TRBV29-1 | CSAFIADNEQFF | TGCAGCGCCTTTATTGCGGACAATGAGCAGTTCTTC
TRBJ1-2 | . | . | TRBV6-5 | CASSLRQYGYGYTF | TGTGCCAGCAGTTTGCGACAGTATGGCTATGGCTACACCTTC
TRBJ2-2 | . | . | TRBV7-3 | CASGVSGPTLNTGELFF | TGTGCCAGCGGTGTTAGCGGACCGACCTTGAACACCGGGGAGCTGTTTTTT
TRBJ1-5 | . | . | TRBV2 | CASRGGAGNQPQHF | TGTGCCAGCAGGGGAGGGGCTGGCAATCAGCCCCAGCATTTT
TRBJ1-4 | . | . | TRBV19 | CASSIYREKLFF | TGTGCCAGTAGTATTTATCGGGAAAAACTGTTTTTT
TRBJ2-7 | . | TRBD2 | TRBV10-3 | CATAGGYEQYF | TGTGCCACCGCGGGAGGCTACGAGCAGTACTTC
TRBJ2-1 | . | TRBD1 | TRBV15 | CATNQDRGRYNEQFF | TGTGCCACCAACCAAGACAGGGGGCGTTACAATGAACAGTTCTTC
TRBJ1-4 | . | TRBD1 | TRBV4-1 | CASSRPTGDNEKLFF | TGCGCCAGCAGCCGCCCGACAGGGGATAATGAAAAACTGTTTTTT
TRBJ1-6 | . | TRBD1 | TRBV5-6 | CASSPGQGALSPLHF | TGTGCCAGCAGCCCGGGACAGGGGGCGTTATCACCCCTCCACTTT
TRBJ1-1 | few | TRBD1 | TRBV7-2 | CASSADRGDTEAFF | TGTGCCAGCAGCGCGGACAGGGGGGACACTGAAGCTTTCTTT
TRBJ2-1 | . | . | TRBV7-3 | CASSLSHGGATEQFF | TGTGCCAGCAGCTTATCTCATGGAGGGGCTACTGAGCAGTTCTTC
TRBJ1-3 | . | TRBD1 | TRBV6-2/TRBV6-3 | CASSWKGTGSRNTIYF | TGTGCCAGCAGTTGGAAAGGGACAGGGAGCCGAAACACCATATATTTT
TRBJ1-1 | . | . | TRBV7-9 | CASSLEPWSGFYTEAFF | TGTGCCAGCAGCTTAGAGCCTTGGTCAGGGTTTTACACTGAAGCTTTCTTT
TRBJ2-1 | once | . | TRBV4-1 | CASSQAELRENEQFF | TGCGCCAGCAGCCAAGCGGAACTACGGGAGAATGAGCAGTTCTTC
TRBJ2-1 | . | TRBD2 | TRBV30 | CAWSVQPSGPYNEQFF | TGTGCCTGGAGTGTACAGCCTAGCGGGCCCTACAATGAGCAGTTCTTC
TRBJ1-2 | once | TRBD1 | TRBV11-2 | CASSLQTGGGSYGYTF | TGTGCCAGCAGCTTGCAAACAGGGGGCGGGAGCTATGGCTACACCTTC
TRBJ2-6 | . | . | TRBV19 | CASSNRVGRVSGANVLTF | TGTGCCAGTAGTAACCGGGTCGGGCGGGTATCAGGGGCCAACGTCCTGACTTTC
TRBJ1-2 | . | TRBD1 | TRBV6-5 | CASSYLDRVGYGYTF | TGTGCCAGCAGTTACCTCGACAGGGTGGGCTATGGCTACACCTTC
TRBJ2-7 | . | . | TRBV27 | CASSFYKSGDEQYF | TGTGCCAGCAGTTTCTATAAGTCCGGGGACGAGCAGTACTTC
TRBJ1-2 | . | . | TRBV6-1 | CASSDPGNVGYTF | TGTGCCAGCAGTGATCCAGGGAATGTTGGCTACACCTTC
TRBJ2-1 | . | TRBD2 | TRBV27 | CASSHRRVRTSGTLRNEQFF | TGTGCCAGCAGTCATAGAAGAGTTAGGACTAGCGGGACCCTACGCAATGAGCAGTTCTTC
TRBJ2-7 | . | . | TRBV30 | CAWSGGGVAYEQYF | TGTGCCTGGAGCGGAGGTGGGGTTGCCTACGAGCAGTACTTC
TRBJ1-2 | few | . | TRBV5-1 | CASRRENDGYTF | TGCGCCAGCAGACGGGAGAATGATGGCTACACCTTC
TRBJ1-5 | . | . | TRBV27 | CASSFLVGGSNQPQHF | TGTGCCAGCAGTTTCCTAGTCGGAGGCAGCAATCAGCCCCAGCATTTT
TRBJ1-1 | . | TRBD1 | TRBV10-3 | CAIRTSGTGGTEAFF | TGTGCCATCAGGACCTCCGGGACAGGGGGCACTGAAGCTTTCTTT
TRBJ1-5 | . | . | TRBV6-5 | CASSPDRRNQPQHF | TGTGCCAGCTCCCCTGACAGGCGGAATCAGCCCCAGCATTTT